This T cell receptor (beta chain) was found in a study of cytomegalovirus exposure and HLA in healthy donors (dated by TCRdb to about 2017). Context from the whole study: In an earlier analysis of some 550 of the donors, under 300 Gb of sequence data and roughly 100 million unique TCR beta sequences from about 180 million T cells were reported. Besides the first cohort of around 700 subjects, a separate validation cohort made up of 120 different subjects was used. Because of strong linkage in the cohort, roughly five DR-DQ haplotypes were treated as single units for association and clustering. Rather than drawing on any new phenotypic data, the later analysis identified candidate immune exposures from TCR beta sequences and the way those sequences occurred across donors. To study patterns of TCR occurrence, a later analysis re-analyzed previously published TCR beta repertoires from 650 to 750 donors and added high-resolution HLA genotyping. Every discovery cohort repertoire had been produced on one sequencing platform. On average, around 240,000 unique TCR beta nucleotide sequences were sequenced per donor among 300 to 500 genotyped donors of the cohort, with roughly 18% of those sequences being non-productive. Alongside the repertoire data, information on donor age, sex, ethnicity and CMV serostatus was compiled. Using immunosequencing, the study profiled T cell repertoires from 666 subjects and related those repertoires to cytomegalovirus serostatus. In a later genetic analysis, genome-wide SNP genotypes for about three fifths of the roughly 670 donors were used, and that subset was treated as a discovery cohort. An earlier analysis of several hundred of the donors applied high-throughput TCR beta sequencing to assess whether each TCR beta V gene segment acted as functional or pseudogenic. Among the roughly 400 genotyped donors, around 81% belonged to the genetic ancestry cluster associated with self-reported Caucasian donors. Class I and class II HLA loci were covered by the typing at four-digit resolution. Roughly 300 gigabases of sequencing data and roughly 81 million unique TCR sequences made up an early release that covered approximately 700 HLA-typed donors. The study was designed to test whether signatures of past pathogen exposure could be identified by cataloging public T cell receptors. Typing coverage differed by locus: A, B, C, DRB1 and DQB1 were typed in about 620-640 donors, DQA1 in 500 to 550, DPA1 in around 610, and DPB1 in just under 490. The study combined high-throughput TCR immunosequencing, statistical association of individual TCRs with disease status, and machine learning to predict cytomegalovirus infection status.

The cohort was made up of 500 to 850 healthy bone marrow donors. At the time of sampling, all cohort members were nominally healthy, though unrecorded immune exposures were likely present. The donor tested CMV seropositive, placing the donor among the approximately 310 seropositive members of the cohort. Every donor gave a peripheral blood sample, and the peripheral blood mononuclear cells from that sample were used for TCR beta sequencing. Genomic DNA extraction from the blood cell samples was performed with the Qiagen DNeasy Blood Extraction Kit. The study at large found these results: The classifier was reported to diagnose cytomegalovirus status with high specificity and sensitivity in both the original and validation cohorts. The study listed 150 to 200 TCR beta chains as associated with cytomegalovirus. A later analysis found that most CMV-associated TCR beta chains appeared HLA-restricted, with HLA associations seemingly driven largely by CMV exposure. In this cohort, only TCR beta chains were sequenced, and detectable features were limited by the absence of alpha or paired-chain data. V-gene and J-gene trimming of TCR beta chains was associated with a missense DCLRE1C variant in a later genetic analysis, and the association was replicated in an independent cohort. The authors suggested that the approach could potentially be generalized to other disease states and immunological phenotypes. The earlier analysis of nearly 600 of the donors excluded seventeen rarely observed V segments, including chromosome 9 orphons, because counts were too low. The 87-base-pair reads could not distinguish some IMGT-functional V segments, including TRBV6-2 and TRBV6-3, so those segments were excluded. In a later analysis, some 17,000 TCR beta sequences were associated with specific HLA alleles at a false discovery rate of 0.05. A cluster of highly shared sequence variants was judged likely to be a technical artifact of the sequencing pipeline. A later analysis found that HLA-associated TCR beta chains were more clonally expanded and had lower generation probabilities than equally common non-associated chains. The presence/absence analyses assumed that sequencing depth was roughly uniform across donors, and that assumption may not be true. Correlated functional status among segregating V segments might be attributable to linkage disequilibrium, but an unknown experimental factor could not be ruled out. Because some donors lacked HLA typing at each locus, the association tests relied only on the typed subset. In a later analysis, the rate of TCR association differed among HLA loci, with DRB1 alleles having the most associated TCRs and HLA-C alleles having the fewest. A few of the identified cytomegalovirus-associated TCR beta chains were confirmed in vitro to be specific for cytomegalovirus antigens. CMV serostatus was the only immune exposure information available for the cohort. In an earlier analysis of 500 to 650 of the donors, most TCR beta V segments appeared in productive rearrangements about 87% or about 30% of the time, broadly matching IMGT annotations. A further reported finding was that TCR beta sequences accurately predicted the HLA-A and HLA-B alleles for most subjects in the first cohort. Most TCR sequences were seen in very few donors, while some public TCRs were found in many individuals. When HLA alleles, especially DR and DQ, strongly co-occurred, TCR associations were difficult to assign to individual alleles. In a later analysis, several top co-occurrence clusters were reported to appear linked to parvovirus B19, influenza, CMV and Epstein-Barr virus. Compared with the roughly 600-donor mean, donors in an Asian-associated ancestry cluster had fewer N-insertions in productive TCRs, according to a later genetic analysis.

Library preparation was by the immunoSEQ multiplex PCR assay. A mixture of 60 forward primers for TCR Vbeta segments and 13 reverse primers for TCR Jbeta segments was used in the multiplex PCR. The CDR3 region of rearranged TCR beta genes was amplified from genomic DNA by a multiplex PCR assay. Amplified TCR beta libraries were sequenced as 87-base-pair reads on the Illumina HiSeq System. As for the original processing: In a later analysis, about 80 million unique TCR beta chains were counted across the roughly 670 repertoires, and around 11 million of these chains were shared by at least two donors. To remove PCR and sequencing errors, raw reads were error-corrected and collapsed into unique sequences using a nearest-neighbor algorithm that merged closely related sequences. Alignment of CDR3 sequences to IMGT reference sequences was used to assign V, D and J gene segments. Each retained sequence needed at least a six-nucleotide match to both a V gene segment and a J gene segment. A rearrangement was called productive if the CDR3 had no stop codons and remained in frame with V and J, and every other rearrangement was called non-productive. Following IMGT convention, CDR3 was defined as the stretch from the second conserved V-encoded cysteine to the conserved J-encoded phenylalanine. The earlier analysis of about 500 of the donors excluded sequences that lacked an unambiguous match to a single V gene segment. An earlier analysis of 587 of the donors classified V segments as functional when productive rearrangements were above 56.7% and as segregating when the standard deviation between donors was above 5%. A statistical classification framework was built for diagnosing cytomegalovirus status from the catalog of TCR beta chain sequences. In a later analysis, V and J genes were assigned by comparing TCR nucleotide sequences against IMGT/GENE-DB human TR gene sequences. A later analysis assigned CDR3 sequences and most-parsimonious VDJ recombination scenarios with the TCRdist pipeline. In a later analysis, each TCR beta chain was defined by its CDR3 amino acid sequence together with its V-gene family, and reads lacking a unique V-gene family were excluded. As a way to deal with suspected cross-contamination and a sequencing artifact, a later analysis dropped 450 to 600 nucleotide sequences that were highly shared and had low generation probability. For each public chain, a later analysis derived a clonal expansion index from normalized ranks of inferred template counts within each repertoire. Generation probabilities in a later analysis came from a VDJ recombination model fitted to out-of-frame rearrangements, and those results were checked against IGoR. A later analysis scored TCR-TCR, TCR-HLA and TCR-CMV co-occurrence with hypergeometric tests, applying a repertoire-size bias correction to TCR pairs. To estimate false discovery rates, a later analysis permuted the HLA or CMV assignments 20 times. In a later analysis, co-occurring TCRs were grouped using DBSCAN, with TCRdist sequence similarity added in when clustering inside HLA-allele-positive subsets. Co-occurrence clustering excluded repertoires with fewer than 30,000 or more than 120,000 public chains, plus five with anomalous nucleotide sharing. TCRdb stores this immuneACCESS table with in-frame sequences only. Part of the clones is absent; in the studies checked, under half of the shortfall reflects unresolved V genes, and no reason is known for the rest. V, J and clone size reflect that table, while D and trimming were determined from the DNA. This sample holds 95,000 to 150,000 clones; over 65% were observed only once. About 8.9% of the sample belongs to the ten largest clones.

This clone has only a few counts. The antigen this receptor binds is unknown. No base quality values were provided; no much bigger clone lies one nucleotide off. Inclusive of the bounding cysteine and phenylalanine, the CDR3 is 18 residues long. Solely the CDR3 DNA is kept, with 54 bases framed from the first base. Here V drops 0 bases and J drops 4 bases, and the junction holds 13 bases not matched to any gene. CDR1 GTSNPN and CDR2 SVGIG are derived from the germline V gene (reference sequence). The chain employs TRBV30 and TRBJ2-1; the junction holds 9 bases that match TRBD2. What was sequenced was PBMCs. The source is a woman aged 35 to 49 in good health and CMV-seropositive. The bases read TGTGCCTGGAGTGTAATCGGGAAGCGGGGGGATCCTTACAATGAGCAGTTCTTC. Translated, it gives CAWSVIGKRGDPYNEQFF.